This is a list of T cell receptor beta chains from one sample in a study of cytomegalovirus exposure and HLA in healthy donors. Using immunoSEQ multiplex PCR, the repertoire was profiled, and TCRdb retains in-frame clones only, with some absent. The repertoire holds 150,000 to 200,000 clones, with around 75% as singletons. Sequencing was performed on PBMCs. The source of these receptors is a woman in her fifties or sixties in good health and CMV-seropositive. The CDR3 runs from the conserved cysteine through the conserved F or W. Each record gives: CDR3 length, J gene, V gene, clone size, D gene, CDR3 protein, CDR3 DNA. A D gene is named only where the DNA matches it firmly. Some rows have no size entry. The others give once, few or many, or a class for an expanded clone.

>14|TRBJ1-2|TRBV10-2|-|TRBD1
CASSDGTGGGGYTF
TGCGCCAGCAGTGATGGGACAGGGGGGGGAGGCTACACCTTC
>14|TRBJ1-2|TRBV2|-|-
CASLRQADSGGYTF
TGTGCCAGCCTTCGACAGGCCGATTCGGGTGGCTACACCTTC
>17|TRBJ2-3|TRBV28|-|-
CASSPRPGGPSTDTQYF
TGTGCCAGCAGTCCCCGGCCGGGGGGCCCTAGCACAGATACGCAGTATTTT
>16|TRBJ1-1|TRBV18|-|TRBD1
CASSRGQGQAAAEAFF
TGTGCCAGCTCACGGGGACAGGGGCAGGCGGCGGCCGAAGCTTTCTTT
>13|TRBJ1-6|TRBV18|-|-
CASSPAGDSPLHF
TGTGCCAGCTCACCGGCAGGGGATTCACCCCTCCACTTT
>14|TRBJ2-7|TRBV5-4|-|TRBD1
CASNRKGQGYEQYF
TGTGCCAGCAACCGAAAGGGACAGGGCTACGAGCAGTACTTC
>17|TRBJ2-3|TRBV11-2|-|TRBD2
CASSKRGLAGPTDTQYF
TGTGCCAGCAGCAAGAGAGGACTAGCGGGGCCCACAGATACGCAGTATTTT
>15|TRBJ2-5|TRBV7-8|few|TRBD2
CASSLYGGIQETQYF
TGTGCCAGCAGCTTATACGGGGGGATCCAAGAGACCCAGTACTTC
>14|TRBJ1-1|TRBV6-6|few|-
CASSPTVVVTEAFF
TGTGCCAGCAGTCCTACAGTAGTAGTAACTGAAGCTTTCTTT
>13|TRBJ1-5|TRBV29-1|-|TRBD1
CSVVTGGNQPQHF
TGCAGCGTTGTGACAGGGGGTAATCAGCCCCAGCATTTT
>16|TRBJ1-2|TRBV4-2|-|TRBD1
CASSQDPQGRDRSYTF
TGTGCCAGCAGCCAAGATCCACAGGGGCGGGATAGGAGCTACACCTTC
>17|TRBJ1-3|TRBV7-6|-|-
CASSLVQGSFSGNTIYF
TGTGCCAGCAGCTTAGTACAGGGCAGTTTCTCTGGAAACACCATATATTTT
>14|TRBJ2-1|TRBV5-1|few|TRBD2
CASSPSGGTTEQFF
TGCGCCAGCAGCCCTAGCGGGGGGACTACTGAGCAGTTCTTC
>15|TRBJ1-2|TRBV27|-|TRBD1
CASSLTATGGYGYTF
TGTGCCAGCAGTTTAACGGCCACAGGGGGATATGGCTACACCTTC
>17|TRBJ1-5|TRBV15|-|TRBD1
CATSSRQGASLNQPQHF
TGTGCCACCAGCAGCAGACAGGGGGCCTCCCTCAATCAGCCCCAGCATTTT
>16|TRBJ2-6|TRBV9|-|TRBD1
CASSPRTGPGANVLTF
TGTGCCAGCAGCCCGCGGACAGGGCCCGGGGCCAACGTCCTGACTTTC
>17|TRBJ1-6|TRBV5-1|-|-
CASSLTDTSSYNSPLHF
TGCGCCAGCAGCTTGACGGACACGAGCTCCTATAATTCACCCCTCCACTTT
>13|TRBJ1-6|TRBV19|-|-
CASSIDSRSPLHF
TGTGCCAGTAGTATTGACAGTAGGTCACCCCTCCACTTT
>15|TRBJ2-5|TRBV6-5|-|-
CASSRAQMLAETQYF
TGTGCCAGCAGCCGCGCCCAAATGTTAGCAGAGACCCAGTACTTC
>16|TRBJ2-3|TRBV9|-|TRBD1
CASSVAERGPRDTQYF
TGTGCCAGCAGCGTAGCTGAAAGGGGGCCGAGAGATACGCAGTATTTT
>16|TRBJ2-2|TRBV4-1|-|TRBD2
CASSLLRTSGVRELFF
TGCGCCAGCAGCCTCCTAAGGACTAGCGGGGTTCGGGAGCTGTTTTTT
>15|TRBJ1-2|TRBV29-1|few|TRBD1
CSVEVRDRVFYGYTF
TGCAGCGTTGAAGTCCGGGACAGAGTCTTCTATGGCTACACCTTC
>14|TRBJ1-2|TRBV5-1|-|-
CASSFDRNVYGYTF
TGCGCCAGCAGCTTCGACAGGAACGTCTATGGCTACACCTTC
>14|TRBJ1-1|TRBV5-1|-|-
CASSLVQGSTEAFF
TGCGCCAGCAGCTTGGTTCAGGGCTCCACTGAAGCTTTCTTT
>15|TRBJ1-4|TRBV5-1|once|TRBD1
CASSDDRGGREKLFF
TGCGCCAGCAGCGACGACAGGGGCGGTAGGGAAAAACTGTTTTTT
>13|TRBJ2-3|TRBV7-3|-|TRBD1
CASSKQGIDTQYF
TGTGCCAGCAGCAAACAGGGGATAGATACGCAGTATTTT
>16|TRBJ2-6|TRBV7-9|-|TRBD1
CASSLDRGTGANVLTF
TGTGCCAGCAGCTTAGACAGGGGGACTGGGGCCAACGTCCTGACTTTC
>17|TRBJ1-3|TRBV7-8|-|-
CASSLAYFGERGNTIYF
TGTGCCAGCAGCTTAGCGTATTTCGGGGAGCGGGGAAACACCATATATTTT
>13|TRBJ2-1|TRBV30|-|TRBD2
CAWTSGVYNEQFF
TGTGCCTGGACTAGCGGGGTATACAATGAGCAGTTCTTC
>16|TRBJ2-7|TRBV19|-|TRBD1
CASSSSTGEILYEQYF
TGTGCCAGTAGTAGCTCGACAGGGGAGATTCTCTACGAGCAGTACTTC
>12|TRBJ1-2|TRBV2|few|-
CASSEAGYGYTF
TGTGCCAGCAGTGAGGCGGGCTATGGCTACACCTTC
>15|TRBJ2-1|TRBV5-6|-|TRBD1
CASSLEGTGGCRQFF
TGTGCCAGCAGCTTGGAAGGGACAGGGGGCTGCCGGCAGTTCTTC
>15|TRBJ1-1|TRBV6-1|few|TRBD1
CASSPRTGRNTEAFF
TGTGCCAGCAGTCCTAGGACAGGGCGGAACACTGAAGCTTTCTTT
>12|TRBJ1-1|TRBV2|-|-
CASSDPRTEAFF
TGTGCCAGCAGTGACCCCCGCACTGAAGCTTTCTTT
>15|TRBJ1-6|TRBV13|-|-
CASSLGQQVNSPLHF
TGCGCCAGCAGCTTAGGGCAGCAGGTGAATTCACCCCTCCACTTT
>13|TRBJ2-4|TRBV12-5|-|TRBD2
CASGGGNDNIQYF
TGTGCTAGCGGCGGGGGGAACGATAACATTCAGTACTTC
>14|TRBJ2-5|TRBV27|-|-
CASSLSTNRETQYF
TGTGCCAGCAGTTTATCCACCAACAGGGAGACCCAGTACTTC
>15|TRBJ1-4|TRBV2|-|TRBD1
CASRDDRAGNEKLFF
TGTGCCAGCAGAGATGACAGGGCGGGGAATGAAAAACTGTTTTTT
>14|TRBJ1-1|TRBV6-1|few|-
CASTSNKGTGEAFF
TGTGCCAGCACAAGTAACAAGGGAACGGGGGAAGCTTTCTTT
>13|TRBJ1-5|TRBV6-6|-|-
CASSSEGRQPQHF
TGTGCCAGCAGTTCCGAGGGTAGGCAGCCCCAGCATTTT
>16|TRBJ1-1|TRBV9|-|-
CASSAGWGGANTEAFF
TGTGCCAGCAGCGCCGGATGGGGGGGGGCGAACACTGAAGCTTTCTTT
>15|TRBJ1-4|TRBV25-1|-|-
CASSEWEVRGEKLFF
TGTGCCAGCAGTGAATGGGAGGTTCGAGGTGAAAAACTGTTTTTT
>16|TRBJ1-2|TRBV9|-|-
CASSADLSKSWYGYTF
TGTGCCAGCAGTGCTGATCTTTCCAAGAGTTGGTATGGCTACACCTTC
>15|TRBJ1-3|TRBV19|-|-
CASSIQVNSGNTIYF
TGTGCCAGTAGTATACAGGTTAACTCTGGAAACACCATATATTTT
>14|TRBJ1-1|TRBV27|-|-
CASRTTGWNTEAFF
TGTGCCAGCAGAACGACAGGATGGAACACTGAAGCTTTCTTT
>15|TRBJ2-2|TRBV6-1|-|-
CASSATEGPWGELFF
TGTGCCAGCAGTGCCACGGAGGGCCCCTGGGGGGAGCTGTTTTTT
>14|TRBJ1-1|TRBV14|-|TRBD1
CASSSDRDGIKAFF
TGTGCCAGCAGCTCAGACAGGGATGGGATTAAAGCTTTCTTT
>15|TRBJ2-3|TRBV6-1|few|TRBD2
CASSWTSGATDTQYF
TGTGCCAGCTCATGGACTAGCGGGGCCACAGATACGCAGTATTTT